This TCR beta chain derives from a study of T cells in women clearing cervical HPV infection. Looking at the study overall: Blood came at first lesion visit for cases, post-clearance for controls. Points from the study as a whole: T-cell numbers per sample were unknown and may explain richness differences. Combining TCR richness with V gene abundances gave around 0.83 AUC. CIN3+ cases had significantly higher TCR repertoire richness than controls, but evenness did not differ.

As regards this clone: Its antigen is currently unknown. The read terminates 3 residues ahead of where the CDR3 ends, so the germline J gene completes it.

The protocol was immunoSEQ multiplex PCR, while the TCRdb copy is restricted to in-frame clones and leaves out a portion. The specimen's table records 40,000 to 45,000 clones. CDR3 length equals 13 residues. Germline values: CDR1 LNHDA, CDR2 SQIVND (reference sequence). V was clipped by 11 bases and J by 4 bases, with 14 bases between them. This receptor was obtained from a woman between 18 and 75 years old with a cervical HPV16 infection that either progressed to CIN3+ or cleared (not recorded which). The V and J genes are TRBV19 and TRBJ2-2; possibly TRBD2 for D (6 bases). Sequenced sample: blood buffy coat. CDR3 DNA, as far as it was read: TGTGCCTCCCACGGAGGGTTCACCGGGGAG. It encodes CASHGGFTGE. The entire CDR3 is CASHGGFTGELFF.